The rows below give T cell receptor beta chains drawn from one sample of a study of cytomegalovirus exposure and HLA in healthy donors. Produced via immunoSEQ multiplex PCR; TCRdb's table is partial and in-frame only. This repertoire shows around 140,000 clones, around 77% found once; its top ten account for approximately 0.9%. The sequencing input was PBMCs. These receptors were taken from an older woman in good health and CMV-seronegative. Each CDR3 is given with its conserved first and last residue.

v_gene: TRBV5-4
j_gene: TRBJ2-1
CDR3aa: CASSLGDTYNEQFF

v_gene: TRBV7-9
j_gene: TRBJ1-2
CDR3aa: CASSFNQGPGGYGYTF

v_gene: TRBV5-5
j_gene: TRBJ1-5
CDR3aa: CASSFIGTGDQPQHF

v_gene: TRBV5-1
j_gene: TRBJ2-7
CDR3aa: CASSSEGGGVGEQYF

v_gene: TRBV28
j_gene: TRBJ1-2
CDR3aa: CASSDRGRNGYTF

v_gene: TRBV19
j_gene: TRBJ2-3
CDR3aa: CASRTSLWGLTDTQYF

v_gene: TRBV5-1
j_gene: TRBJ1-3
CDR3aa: CASSYDRLSGNTIYF

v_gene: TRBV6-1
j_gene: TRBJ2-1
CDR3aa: CASSEAPGAGNEQFF

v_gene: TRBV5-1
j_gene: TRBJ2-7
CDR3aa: CATSRRQGYEQYF

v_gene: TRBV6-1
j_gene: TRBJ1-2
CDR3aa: CASSELDRPYGYTF

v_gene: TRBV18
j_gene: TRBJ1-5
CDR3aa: CASSPGTGRDGPQHF

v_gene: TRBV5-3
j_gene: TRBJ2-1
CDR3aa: CARSWRASPYNEQFF

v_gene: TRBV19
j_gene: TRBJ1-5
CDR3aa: CASTTQDRVKSPQHF

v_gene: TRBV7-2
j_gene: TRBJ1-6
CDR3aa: CASSLQGRSYNSPLHF

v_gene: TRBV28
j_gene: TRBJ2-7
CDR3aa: CASSWTGPYEQYF

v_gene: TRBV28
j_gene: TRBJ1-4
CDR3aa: CASSSGPIEKLFF

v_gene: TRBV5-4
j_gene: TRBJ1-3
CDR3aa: CASSGTGAGNTIYF

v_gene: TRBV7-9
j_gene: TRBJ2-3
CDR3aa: CASSPRGTESTDTQYF

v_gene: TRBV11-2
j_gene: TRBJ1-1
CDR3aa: CASSLVTDTEAFF

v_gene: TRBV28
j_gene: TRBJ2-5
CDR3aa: CASSPYGQGRYQETQYF

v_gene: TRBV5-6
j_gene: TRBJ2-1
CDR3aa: CASTKAGVGHEQFF

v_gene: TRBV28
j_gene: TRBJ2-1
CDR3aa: CASSSTGTAYNEQFF

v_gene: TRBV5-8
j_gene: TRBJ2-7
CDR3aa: CASSLDGGSPEQYF

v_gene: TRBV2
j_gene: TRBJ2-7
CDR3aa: CASSEVPGQSYEQYF

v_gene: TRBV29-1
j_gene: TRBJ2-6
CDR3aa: CTYTGNSGANVLTF

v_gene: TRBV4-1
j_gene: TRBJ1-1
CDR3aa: CASSTRLIQMMNTEAFF

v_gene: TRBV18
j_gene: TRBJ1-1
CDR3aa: CASSTTVNTEAFF

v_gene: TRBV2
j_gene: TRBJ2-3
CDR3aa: CASRGTSGTDTQYF

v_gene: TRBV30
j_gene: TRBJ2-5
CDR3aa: CAWSVGTGGRETQYF

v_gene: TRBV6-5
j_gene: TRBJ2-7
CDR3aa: CASSYSRRASYEQYF

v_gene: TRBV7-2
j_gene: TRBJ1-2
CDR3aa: CASSLGRGFPGGYTF

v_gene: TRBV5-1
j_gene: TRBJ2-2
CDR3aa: CASSLVGLADTGELFF

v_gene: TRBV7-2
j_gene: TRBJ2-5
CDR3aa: CASSFPRGLPATQYF

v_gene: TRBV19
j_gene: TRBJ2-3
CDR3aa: CASSISGGLQYF

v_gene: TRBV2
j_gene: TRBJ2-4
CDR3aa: CASRPYEVTWERLAKNIQYF